This paragraph reports one T cell receptor beta chain. Its specificity is unknown. This sample stems from a study of cytomegalovirus exposure and HLA in healthy donors. Findings and limits, study-wide: A prior analysis recorded that most TCR beta V segments were productive about 90% or about 30% of the time.

Trimming took off 0 bases at V and 3 bases at J, with 14 bases between the two ends. The CDR3 contains 15 residues. From germline, CDR1 is SQVTM and CDR2 ANQGSEA. The PCR made use of 60 Vbeta and 13 Jbeta primers. The method was immunoSEQ multiplex PCR; TCRdb's version includes in-frame clones alone and lacks a portion of them. The sample lists 100,000 or so clones, around 74% occurring once. The sample consisted of PBMCs. The chain couples TRBV29-1 to TRBJ1-1; possible D gene TRBD1, 5 bases. The TCR comes from a man aged 40-55 years in good health and CMV-seronegative. In DNA, the CDR3 is TGCAGCGTTGAAGATCTTCAGGTGGGGCACACTGAAGCTTTCTTT. It codes for CSVEDLQVGHTEAFF.